This T cell receptor (beta chain) is drawn from a study of blood T cell repertoires in COVID-19. Sequenced by immunoSEQ multiplex PCR; TCRdb stores in-frame clones only, minus some. The sample has under 300,000 clones, about 80% seen once; the top ten hold over 7.5%. Between the trimmed V and J ends, which lost 0 bases and 7 bases, there was a span of 13 bases. This CDR3 spans 14 amino acids. Germline CDR1 and CDR2: MNHNY and SVGAGI (reference sequence). Source material: peripheral blood. The V gene is TRBV6-6, the J gene TRBJ2-7; D possibly corresponds to TRBD2 (6 bases). This TCR was sampled from a woman older than 75 with acute or convalescent COVID-19. The CDR3 region is CASSYSGLAREQYF. As DNA, the CDR3 is TGTGCCAGCAGTTACTCGGGGCTAGCGAGGGAGCAGTACTTC.